A selection of T cell receptor beta chains follows, all from one sample in a study of immune evolution from preneoplasia to lung adenocarcinoma. Produced via immunoSEQ multiplex PCR; TCRdb's table is partial and in-frame only. The data contain 37,000 or so clones, about 74% of them singletons. Specimen: FFPE invasive lung adenocarcinoma tissue. The receptors here all came from a person in their 60s with lung adenocarcinoma. Both conserved end residues are trimmed from each CDR3. A D gene is named only where the DNA matches it firmly.

D gene: TRBD1
V gene: TRBV18
J gene: TRBJ1-1
CDR3 protein: ASSHRGPGTEAF

D gene: TRBD2
V gene: TRBV6-6
J gene: TRBJ2-3
CDR3 protein: ASSPASGSTDTQY

D gene: TRBD2
V gene: TRBV5-1
J gene: TRBJ2-1
CDR3 protein: ASSLLAGGPKNEQF

D gene: TRBD1
V gene: TRBV5-1
J gene: TRBJ2-3
CDR3 protein: ASSFGRGQVTDTQY

D gene: NA
V gene: TRBV27
J gene: TRBJ1-5
CDR3 protein: ASRPLMTHSNQPQH

D gene: TRBD2
V gene: TRBV7-2
J gene: TRBJ2-1
CDR3 protein: ASSYTGTSVNEQF

D gene: NA
V gene: TRBV6-4
J gene: TRBJ2-3
CDR3 protein: ASSQGQPDTQY

D gene: TRBD1
V gene: TRBV28
J gene: TRBJ2-3
CDR3 protein: ASMRDREVDDTQY

D gene: TRBD1
V gene: TRBV5-1
J gene: TRBJ2-2
CDR3 protein: ASSGGAGGAGTGELF

D gene: NA
V gene: TRBV27
J gene: TRBJ1-5
CDR3 protein: ASRPGQGHQPQH

D gene: NA
V gene: TRBV5-1
J gene: TRBJ2-3
CDR3 protein: ASSDGPQGADTQY

D gene: NA
V gene: TRBV2
J gene: TRBJ1-2
CDR3 protein: ASSEAAAVYGYT

D gene: TRBD2
V gene: TRBV5-5
J gene: TRBJ2-7
CDR3 protein: ASSLAWAGATSYEQY

D gene: NA
V gene: TRBV27
J gene: TRBJ1-2
CDR3 protein: ASSTGGGSYGYT

D gene: TRBD2
V gene: TRBV10-2
J gene: TRBJ2-3
CDR3 protein: ASSESVLAGAPQASDTQY

D gene: NA
V gene: TRBV25-1
J gene: TRBJ2-1
CDR3 protein: ASSELGAINEQF

D gene: TRBD1
V gene: TRBV11-2
J gene: TRBJ2-2
CDR3 protein: ASRPSRQGATGELF

D gene: NA
V gene: TRBV6-5
J gene: TRBJ1-1
CDR3 protein: ASSAAMNTEAF

D gene: NA
V gene: TRBV27
J gene: TRBJ1-1
CDR3 protein: ASTTLGMNTEAF

D gene: TRBD1
V gene: TRBV5-4
J gene: TRBJ1-2
CDR3 protein: ASRDRRTGAADGYT

D gene: TRBD1
V gene: TRBV14
J gene: TRBJ1-2
CDR3 protein: ASSQWDRGYGYT

D gene: TRBD1
V gene: TRBV2
J gene: TRBJ2-7
CDR3 protein: ASRKGGQGSYEQY

D gene: TRBD2
V gene: TRBV5-1
J gene: TRBJ2-1
CDR3 protein: ASSSGVAGPVDEQF

D gene: TRBD1
V gene: TRBV6-5
J gene: TRBJ2-7
CDR3 protein: ASRLGQGTYEQY

D gene: NA
V gene: TRBV10-3
J gene: TRBJ1-5
CDR3 protein: AISPRDHSGNQPQH

D gene: NA
V gene: TRBV15
J gene: TRBJ1-4
CDR3 protein: ATSRDHQSEKLF

D gene: NA
V gene: TRBV19
J gene: TRBJ1-3
CDR3 protein: ASSLEGSGNTIY

D gene: NA
V gene: TRBV30
J gene: TRBJ1-2
CDR3 protein: AWSVRANYGYT

D gene: TRBD1
V gene: TRBV2
J gene: TRBJ1-4
CDR3 protein: ASTLTGDLGEKLF

D gene: TRBD1
V gene: TRBV5-3
J gene: TRBJ1-2
CDR3 protein: ARSSHAGQGAGYGYT

D gene: NA
V gene: TRBV30
J gene: TRBJ2-7
CDR3 protein: AWGDVWATSYEQY

D gene: TRBD2
V gene: TRBV27
J gene: TRBJ2-7
CDR3 protein: ASSTGTRGEQY

D gene: NA
V gene: TRBV30
J gene: TRBJ1-1
CDR3 protein: AWSVLGQMNTEAF

D gene: NA
V gene: TRBV4-2
J gene: TRBJ1-5
CDR3 protein: ASSQGGASGQPQH

D gene: TRBD1
V gene: TRBV5-1
J gene: TRBJ1-3
CDR3 protein: ASSVDRAPGNTIY

D gene: NA
V gene: TRBV28
J gene: TRBJ2-5
CDR3 protein: ASGRLLETQY

D gene: TRBD1
V gene: TRBV5-1
J gene: TRBJ2-5
CDR3 protein: ASRRTGAQETQY